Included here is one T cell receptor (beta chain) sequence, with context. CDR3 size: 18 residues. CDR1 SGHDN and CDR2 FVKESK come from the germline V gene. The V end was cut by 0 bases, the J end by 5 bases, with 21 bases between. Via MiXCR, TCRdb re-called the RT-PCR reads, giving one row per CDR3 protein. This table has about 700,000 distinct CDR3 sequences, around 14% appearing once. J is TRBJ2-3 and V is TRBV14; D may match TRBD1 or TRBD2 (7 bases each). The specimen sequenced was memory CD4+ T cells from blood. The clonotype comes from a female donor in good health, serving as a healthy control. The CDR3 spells CASSQDLAGGGPRDTQYF. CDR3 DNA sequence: TGTGCCAGCAGCCAAGATCTGGCAGGGGGAGGGCCTAGAGATACGCAGTATTTT.